This TCR beta chain appears in the sequencing data of a study of regulatory T cells in long-lasting Graves disease. Findings of the study overall: Thyroid tissue went unexamined; only peripheral blood was analyzed. Persistent disease was characterized by preferential usage of TRBV28, TRBJ1-2 and TRBJ2-5. Possibly, too few samples lowered accuracy.

CDR3 size: 16 residues. The germline CDR1 and CDR2 sequences are MNHEY and SVGEGT. V dropped 5 bases and J dropped 1; count of bases not matched to a gene: 6. Time point described: newly diagnosed GD, antithyroid drugs for less than 3 months. Following extraction of RNA from PBMCs, that RNA was used to make the TCR library. HTBI primers from iRepertoire and Arm-PCR of CDR3 regions yielded the TCR beta libraries. MiXCR was run by TCRdb on the multiplex PCR reads, yielding one entry per CDR3 protein. The table shows around 230,000 distinct CDR3 sequences, with around 19% occurring only once. As for this clonotype: Antigen: not known.

This sequence originates from a female donor with Graves disease. This chain connects TRBV6-2 or TRBV6-3 to TRBJ2-3, with 10 bases that match TRBD2. Source: peripheral blood mononuclear cells (PBMCs), taken at new diagnosis, from a patient treated with antithyroid drugs. The CDR3 region has the DNA TGTGCCAGCAGTCCAGGGACTAGCGACGGCACAGATACGCAGTATTTT. This gives the protein CASSPGTSDGTDTQYF.